This T cell receptor (beta chain) was captured by sequencing in a study of blood T cell repertoires in COVID-19. This CDR3 is 17 amino acids long. Germline V gene data show CDR1 as MNHEY and CDR2 as SMNVEV (reference sequence). V lost 2 bases and J lost 3; bases outside the gene matches: 8. Clones were read by immunoSEQ multiplex PCR, and TCRdb kept only the in-frame ones, dropping some. Among around 230,000 clones listed, 83% were seen once. Sequenced input: peripheral blood. This chain joins TRBV27 and TRBJ2-7; 12 bases fit TRBD1. The clonotype was recovered from a woman aged 35 to 49 with active or convalescent COVID-19. Here the CDR3 DNA reads TGTGCCAGCAGTTTAATCCTCGGGACAGGGGGCATCTACGAGCAGTACTTC. Amino acids: CASSLILGTGGIYEQYF.